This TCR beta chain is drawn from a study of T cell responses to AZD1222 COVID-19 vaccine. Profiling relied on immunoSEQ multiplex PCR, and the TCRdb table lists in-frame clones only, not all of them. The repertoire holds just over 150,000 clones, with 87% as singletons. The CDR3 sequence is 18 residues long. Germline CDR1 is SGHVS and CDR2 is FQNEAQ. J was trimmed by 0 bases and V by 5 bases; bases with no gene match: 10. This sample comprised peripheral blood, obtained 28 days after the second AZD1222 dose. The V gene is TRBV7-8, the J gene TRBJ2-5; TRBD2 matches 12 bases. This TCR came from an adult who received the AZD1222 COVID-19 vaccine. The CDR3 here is CASSRGSLAGGNQETQYF. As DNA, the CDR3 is TGTGCCAGCAGCCGCGGGAGTCTAGCGGGAGGGAACCAAGAGACCCAGTACTTC.